These 24 T cell receptor beta chains share one sample of origin, sequenced in a study of blood T cell repertoires in COVID-19. The data were produced by immunoSEQ multiplex PCR, yet TCRdb's version contains in-frame clones alone and is incomplete. Seen here are roughly 100,000 clones, roughly 80% observed once, and the top ten hold roughly 9.4%. The sample taken for sequencing was peripheral blood. Every receptor here comes from a woman in her sixties or seventies with acute or convalescent COVID-19.

This clone was found a few times. The chain recombines TRBV7-6 with TRBJ2-3; unclear D gene. The CDR3 is made up of 18 amino acids. The germline gives CDR1 SGHVS, CDR2 FNYEAQ. V lost 1 base and J 1 base, leaving 18 bases between the germline ends. CDR3 DNA sequence: TGTGCCAGCAGCTTAGACAGCCGGCGCCCCACTGGCACAGATACGCAGTATTTT. Its protein is CASSLDSRRPTGTDTQYF.

V usage is TRBV3-1 (or the pseudogene TRBV3-2) and J usage is TRBJ1-1, with 8 bases lining up with TRBD1. This CDR3 spans 15 amino acids. V was pared by 4 bases and J by 0 bases, with 4 bases of the junction left unmatched. Germline V gene sequence: CDR1 LGHDT, CDR2 YNNKEL (reference sequence). The CDR3 sequence is CASSPTTGVNTEAFF. CDR3 DNA sequence: TGTGCCAGCAGCCCGACGACAGGGGTGAACACTGAAGCTTTCTTT.

The chain couples TRBV15 to TRBJ1-5, with a weak D call TRBD1 (6 bases). Trimming removed 0 bases from V and 4 bases from J, with 19 bases in between. The germline gives CDR1 LNHNV, CDR2 YYDKDF (reference sequence). The CDR3 runs 18 residues. CDR3 DNA sequence: TGTGCCACCAGCAGAGATTTAGGACAGACCACCATGAATCAGCCCCAGCATTTT. It translates to CATSRDLGQTTMNQPQHF.

This clone was detected only a few times. The chain employs TRBV7-2 and TRBJ1-1; tentative D call: TRBD1 (5 bases). There are 15 residues in the CDR3. Trimming took off 1 base at V and 1 base at J, with 10 bases between the two ends. Germline-derived CDR1 and CDR2 are SGHTA and FQGNSA. CDR3 sequence: CASSLVGRANTEAFF. CDR3 coding DNA: TGTGCCAGCAGCTTAGTCGGCAGGGCGAACACTGAAGCTTTCTTT.

The CDR3 coding sequence is TGTGCCAGCAGTTACGATCGGGCAGGGCAAAACTATGGCTACACCTTC. Protein sequence: CASSYDRAGQNYGYTF. V gene TRBV6-2 or TRBV6-3 combines with J gene TRBJ1-2, with D possibly matching TRBD1 (5 bases). Germline CDR1 is MNHEY and CDR2 is SVGEGT. V was shortened by 2 bases and J by 2 bases, with 15 bases between the two germline ends. CDR3 length: 16 residues.

The rearrangement uses TRBV6-5 and TRBJ1-2, with 9 bases matching TRBD1. The CDR3 totals 15 residues. With V trimmed by 5 bases and J by 10 bases, 14 bases remained unmatched. Germline lookup yields CDR1 MNHEY and CDR2 SVGAGI. CDR3: CASSRSGTGPAIYTF. In nucleotides, the CDR3 is TGTGCCAGCAGTAGATCCGGGACAGGGCCAGCTATCTACACCTTC.

The gene calls are TRBV4-1 and TRBJ1-5; D may be TRBD1 (6 bases). Germline CDR1 and CDR2: MGHRA and YSYEKL. The CDR3 covers 17 residues. V lost 1 base to trimming and J lost 4 bases, with 17 bases between them. The chain's CDR3 is CASSQVSTGGGNQPQHF. CDR3 DNA: TGCGCCAGCAGCCAAGTTTCGACAGGTGGGGGTAATCAGCCCCAGCATTTT.

This clone was detected only once. This sequence joins TRBV6-1 and TRBJ1-2, with unresolved D. The CDR3 totals 14 residues. In germline, CDR1 is MNHNS, CDR2 SASEGT. With 6 bases removed from V and 4 bases from J, the gap between germline ends came to 15 bases. CDR3 sequence: CASSPDRGAYGYTF. CDR3 DNA sequence: TGTGCCAGCAGCCCGGACCGGGGAGCCTATGGCTACACCTTC.

In DNA form, the CDR3 reads TGTGCCAGTAGTATCGGTGGGGCAGGAACTGAAGCTTTCTTT. Translated, it gives CASSIGGAGTEAFF. This sequence joins TRBV19 and TRBJ1-1, with D tentatively TRBD1 (5 bases). The CDR3 extends over 14 amino acids. V lost 3 bases, J lost 5 bases, and 13 bases lay in between. From germline, CDR1 is LNHDA and CDR2 SQIVND (reference sequence). Drawing the rest from reference TRBV19 and TRBJ1-1, the complete variable domain is DGGITQSPKYLFRKEGQNVTLSCEQNLNHDAMYWYRQDPGQGLRLIYYSQIVNDFQKGDIAEGYSVSREKKESFPLTVTSAQKNPTAFYLCASSIGGAGTEAFFGQGTRLTVV.

The rearrangement joins TRBV10-3 to TRBJ1-5; D gene unclear. The germline V gene has CDR1 ENHRY and CDR2 SYGVKD. The CDR3 extends over 16 amino acids. V was clipped by 0 bases and J by 7 bases, with 16 bases between them. CDR3: CAISESPGRLGQPQHF. CDR3 DNA sequence: TGTGCCATCAGTGAGTCCCCGGGGAGGTTAGGACAGCCCCAGCATTTT.

The chain joins TRBV4-2 to TRBJ2-3, with 12 bases that match TRBD2. This CDR3 spans 16 amino acids. J gave up 4 bases and V 1 base, and 3 bases lay outside the gene matches. Germline V CDR1 and CDR2: LGHNA, YNFKEQ. The CDR3 nucleotides read TGTGCCAGCAGCCAAGGGACTAGCGGGGCCCCAGATACGCAGTATTTT. This translates into CASSQGTSGAPDTQYF.

This chain links TRBV6-1 with TRBJ1-6; TRBD1 is a possible D gene (6 bases). CDR1 and CDR2 (germline): MNHNS, SASEGT. Trimming left V 1 base short and J 14 bases short, with 18 bases between. The CDR3 is 15 amino acids. Here the CDR3 DNA reads TGTGCCAGCAGTGAAGTGCCAGGGGTATTATCGGCCCTCCACTTT. Translated: CASSEVPGVLSALHF.

The J gene is TRBJ1-2, the V gene TRBV5-4; 7 nucleotides agree with TRBD1. CDR3 length: 15 residues. The germline V gene encodes CDR1 SGHNT and CDR2 YYREEE (reference sequence). V was clipped by 0 bases and J by 0 bases; unmatched bases: 2. In DNA form, the CDR3 reads TGTGCCAGCAGCTTGGACAGGGGAGCTAACTATGGCTACACCTTC. Protein product: CASSLDRGANYGYTF.

This chain uses TRBV19 with TRBJ2-5, with TRBD1 matching 7 bases. CDR1 and CDR2 (germline): LNHDA, SQIVND (reference sequence). The length of the CDR3 is 14 residues. The trim removed 6 bases at V and 5 bases at J, leaving 9 bases unmatched. Here the CDR3 reads CASSPDRVGETQYF. CDR3 bases: TGTGCCAGTAGCCCCGACAGGGTTGGGGAGACCCAGTACTTC.

The chain combines TRBV30 with TRBJ1-4; maybe TRBD1 (6 bases). The CDR3 is 21 residues long. The V and J ends lost 2 bases and 7 bases respectively, with 35 bases between them. Germline V gene lookup returns CDR1 GTSNPN and CDR2 SVGIG (reference sequence). CDR3 sequence reads: CAWSPRRPGVLQGVGFEKLFF. The CDR3 nucleotides read TGTGCCTGGAGTCCCCGACGGCCAGGGGTTTTACAAGGAGTTGGTTTTGAAAAACTGTTTTTT. Looking up the rest from reference TRBV30 and TRBJ1-4 gives the full variable domain: SQTIHQWPATLVQPVGSPLSLECTVEGTSNPNLYWYRQAAGRGLQLLFYSVGIGQISSEVPQNLSASRPQDRQFILSSKKLLLSDSGFYLCAWSPRRPGVLQGVGFEKLFFGSGTQLSVL.

The chain links TRBV6-5 to TRBJ1-2; D perhaps matches TRBD1 (6 bases). CDR3 length: 16 amino acids. Germline CDR1 reads MNHEY; CDR2 reads SVGAGI. V was pared by 4 bases and J by 0 bases, with 15 bases between. This CDR3 is CASSFLARTANYGYTF. CDR3 bases: TGTGCCAGCAGTTTCCTCGCCCGGACAGCTAACTATGGCTACACCTTC.

The chain links TRBV6-2 or TRBV6-3 to TRBJ2-3; TRBD2 matches 7 bases. The CDR3 extends over 16 amino acids. V lost 6 bases and J lost 4; bases outside the gene matches: 13. CDR1 MNHEY and CDR2 SVGEGT come from the germline V gene. DNA for the CDR3: TGTGCCAGCAGCACCTTTGAGGGAGGGCCCCCAGATACGCAGTATTTT. Protein sequence: CASSTFEGGPPDTQYF.

The chain has TRBV4-1 and TRBJ2-1; TRBD2 aligns across 11 bases. V lost 4 bases to trimming and J lost 8 bases; unmatched junction nucleotides: 10. CDR3 length equals 16 residues. Germline lookup yields CDR1 MGHRA and CDR2 YSYEKL. The CDR3 spells CASSRAGTSGRDEQFF. The DNA of the CDR3 is TGCGCCAGCAGCCGTGCCGGGACTAGCGGAAGGGATGAGCAGTTCTTC.

This clone has a handful of counts. The chain carries TRBV29-1 and TRBJ2-1; 11 bases align to TRBD1. Germline-derived CDR1 and CDR2 are SQVTM and ANQGSEA. Trimming at V came to 3 bases and at J to 2 bases, leaving 3 bases not matched to a gene. The CDR3 consists of 15 residues. CDR3 in amino acids: CSVDGTGGPYNEQFF. For the CDR3, the DNA is TGCAGCGTTGACGGGACAGGGGGACCCTACAATGAGCAGTTCTTC.

This clone was counted once. The chain carries TRBV30 and TRBJ1-5; D may be TRBD1 (5 bases). Per germline, CDR1 GTSNPN and CDR2 SVGIG (reference sequence). The germline V and J ends were trimmed by 3 bases and 3 bases, with 15 bases remaining between them. This CDR3 has 15 amino acids. CDR3: CAWSPLQGYNQPQHF. The CDR3 nucleotides are TGTGCCTGGAGCCCCCTCCAGGGTTACAATCAGCCCCAGCATTTT.

The rearrangement links TRBV29-1 to TRBJ1-1; D unclear. CDR1 SQVTM and CDR2 ANQGSEA come from the germline V gene. V was trimmed by 3 bases and J by 6 bases, leaving 11 bases between them. The length of the CDR3 is 12 residues. The CDR3 loop reads CSVDPGIPEAFF. For the CDR3, the DNA is TGCAGCGTTGACCCCGGGATCCCTGAAGCTTTCTTT.

This sequence joins TRBV4-3 and TRBJ2-1; a possible D gene is TRBD1 (5 bases). The CDR3 is made up of 14 amino acids. V lost 0 bases to trimming and J lost 10 bases, with 13 bases between them. Germline values: CDR1 LGHNA, CDR2 YSLEER. The DNA for the CDR3 is TGCGCCAGCAGCCAAGATCAAGGGGTGAGGGAGCAGTTCTTC. Translation gives CASSQDQGVREQFF.

This sequence joins TRBV7-9 and TRBJ2-5; TRBD1 matches 8 bases. CDR3 length: 18 residues. Losses at the gene ends were 5 bases for V and 0 bases for J; bases not matched to a gene: 14. Germline V gives CDR1 SEHNR, CDR2 FQNEAQ (reference sequence). For the CDR3, the DNA is TGTGCCAGCAGCCCTCGGACAGGGAGAGGGGCCGACCAAGAGACCCAGTACTTC. This sequence encodes CASSPRTGRGADQETQYF.

This chain uses TRBV27 with TRBJ2-5; 11 bases are shared with TRBD2. The CDR3 totals 15 residues. Germline assignment: CDR1 MNHEY and CDR2 SMNVEV (reference sequence). J gave up 5 bases and V 6 bases, and 8 bases lay outside the gene matches. The CDR3 region has the DNA TGTGCCAGCAGCTCGGGACTAGCGGAGGGGGAGACCCAGTACTTC. Translation gives CASSSGLAEGETQYF.